What follows are 14 T cell receptor beta chains derived from one specimen sequenced in a study of blood T cell repertoires in COVID-19. Generated by immunoSEQ multiplex PCR, the TCRdb table keeps only in-frame clones and is missing some. In the table there are 150,000 to 200,000 clones, around 85% of which are singletons. The sequenced sample consisted of peripheral blood. These receptors were taken from a woman aged 55-70 years with COVID-19, enrolled during active disease.

The genes are TRBV6-1 and TRBJ2-7; TRBD2 matches 9 bases. This CDR3 spans 16 amino acids. Per the germline V gene, CDR1 is MNHNS and CDR2 is SASEGT. V shed 7 bases, J shed 6 bases, and the junction held 16 bases outside the gene matches. CDR3 sequence (DNA): TGTGCCAGCATTGAGTTAGCGGGAGCCGGATTTGGCGAGCAGTACTTC. Amino acid sequence: CASIELAGAGFGEQYF.

The chain employs TRBV27 and TRBJ2-5; D might be TRBD1 (6 bases). The CDR3 length is 16 residues. V was trimmed by 4 bases and J by 5 bases, leaving 20 bases between them. Germline-derived CDR1 and CDR2 are MNHEY and SMNVEV (reference sequence). CDR3 DNA sequence: TGTGCCAGCAGTTCCCTTACAGGGAACATGCAGGAGACCCAGTACTTC. This encodes CASSSLTGNMQETQYF.

J is TRBJ2-7 and V is TRBV3-1 (or the pseudogene TRBV3-2); 8 bases fit TRBD1. Germline CDR1 reads LGHDT; CDR2 reads YNNKEL (reference sequence). The CDR3 length is 16 residues. V lost 4 bases and J lost 6; bases outside the gene matches: 14. CDR3 sequence: CASSPPDRAKPTEQYF. CDR3 nucleotides: TGTGCCAGCAGCCCGCCGGACAGGGCCAAGCCGACCGAGCAGTACTTC.

V gene TRBV9 combines with J gene TRBJ1-1; tentative D call: TRBD1 (5 bases). V dropped 0 bases and J dropped 0 bases, with 6 bases sitting between them. The germline V gene encodes CDR1 SGDLS and CDR2 YYNGEE. The CDR3 runs 14 residues. The chain's CDR3 is CASSVAQVNTEAFF. CDR3 DNA sequence: TGTGCCAGCAGCGTAGCACAGGTGAACACTGAAGCTTTCTTT.

V usage is TRBV10-3 and J usage is TRBJ1-6, with 9 bases aligning to TRBD1. The length of the CDR3 is 15 residues. Germline trimming cut 5 bases from V and 6 bases from J; bases unmatched to any gene: 5. Germline-derived CDR1 and CDR2 are ENHRY and SYGVKD. DNA of the CDR3: TGTGCCATCAGTCCCGGGACAGGGATTAATTCACCCCTCCACTTT. Its protein is CAISPGTGINSPLHF.

V and J are TRBV18 and TRBJ1-2; D is possibly TRBD1 (6 bases). The V end was cut by 5 bases, the J end by 3 bases, with 13 bases between. This CDR3 is built from 14 residues. The germline CDR1 and CDR2 sequences are KGHSH and LQKENI. The DNA for the CDR3 is TGTGCCAGCTCAACGGCCCGACAGGACTATGGCTACACCTTC. This sequence encodes CASSTARQDYGYTF.

V gene TRBV27 combines with J gene TRBJ2-6; 10 nucleotides agree with TRBD1. The CDR3 totals 16 residues. Germline CDR1 MNHEY, CDR2 SMNVEV (reference sequence). V dropped 4 bases and J dropped 4; count of bases not matched to a gene: 4. DNA of the CDR3: TGTGCCAGCAGTTCCGACAGGGGGCTCGGGGCCAACGTCCTGACTTTC. Its translation: CASSSDRGLGANVLTF.

J is TRBJ2-1 and V is TRBV24-1; 8 bases match TRBD2. J lost 3 bases, V lost 4 bases, and 4 bases had no gene match. The CDR3 has 15 amino acids. Germline-derived CDR1 and CDR2 are KGHDR and SFDVKD. CDR3 sequence: CATSDGAGDYNEQFF. In DNA form, the CDR3 reads TGTGCCACCAGTGACGGAGCGGGAGACTACAATGAGCAGTTCTTC.

V usage is TRBV11-2 and J usage is TRBJ2-5, with 11 bases lining up with TRBD2. This CDR3 contains 16 residues. Per the germline V gene, CDR1 is SGHAT and CDR2 is FQNNGV. Trimming took 1 base from V and 9 from J; bases not matched to a gene: 10. CDR3 amino acids: CASSLGSGRAKLPQYF. CDR3 sequence (DNA): TGTGCCAGCAGCTTAGGTAGCGGGAGGGCCAAGCTGCCCCAGTACTTC. Based on the CDR3 plus reference TRBV11-2 and TRBJ2-5, the full variable domain is EAGVAQSPRYKIIEKRQSVAFWCNPISGHATLYWYQQILGQGPKLLIQFQNNGVVDDSQLPKDRFSAERLKGVDSTLKIQPAKLEDSAVYLCASSLGSGRAKLPQYFGPGTRLLVL.

This chain connects TRBV19 to TRBJ1-6, with D possibly TRBD1 on 6 matching bases. The germline gives CDR1 LNHDA, CDR2 SQIVND (reference sequence). V gave up 5 bases and J gave up 14 bases, with 19 bases separating them. CDR3 length equals 14 residues. This CDR3 reads CASSPQGEGSTLHF. DNA of the CDR3: TGTGCCAGTAGTCCACAGGGAGAAGGTTCTACCCTCCACTTT.

This chain joins TRBV7-9 and TRBJ1-1; the match to TRBD1 covers 7 bases. Germline V lookup: CDR1 SEHNR, CDR2 FQNEAQ (reference sequence). CDR3 length: 14 residues. V dropped 1 base and J dropped 4; count of bases not matched to a gene: 3. The CDR3 here is CASSLEQGITEAFF. In nucleotides, the CDR3 is TGTGCCAGCAGCTTAGAACAGGGGATCACTGAAGCTTTCTTT.

The gene calls are TRBV7-2 and TRBJ2-4, with 7 bases identical to TRBD2. V was pared by 0 bases and J by 3 bases, with 8 bases of the junction left unmatched. CDR3 length: 17 residues. Germline V gives CDR1 SGHTA, CDR2 FQGNSA. The CDR3 coding sequence is TGTGCCAGCAGCTTAGCTTCGGCGGGAGTTGGCAAAAACATTCAGTACTTC. It is translated as CASSLASAGVGKNIQYF.

The chain couples TRBV11-3 to TRBJ2-7; possible D gene TRBD2, 5 bases. CDR1 and CDR2 from the germline V gene are SGHNT and YENEEA. The CDR3 is made up of 15 amino acids. V was shortened by 6 bases and J by 0 bases, with 15 bases between the two germline ends. The CDR3: CASRPRRGSSYEQYF. The CDR3 DNA is TGTGCCAGCAGACCCCGACGAGGGAGCTCCTACGAGCAGTACTTC.

The chain recombines TRBV9 with TRBJ2-7; 10 bases are shared with TRBD2. This CDR3 spans 16 amino acids. V lost 0 bases and J lost 2; bases outside the gene matches: 5. Germline CDR1 SGDLS, CDR2 YYNGEE. Here the CDR3 DNA reads TGTGCCAGCAGCGTAGGTCCTAGCGGGGGAGCCTACGAGCAGTACTTC. As protein: CASSVGPSGGAYEQYF.